Following are 12 T cell receptor beta chains from one sample sequenced in a study of cytomegalovirus exposure and HLA in healthy donors. The PCR used 60 Vbeta and 13 Jbeta primers. Profiling relied on immunoSEQ multiplex PCR, and the TCRdb table lists in-frame clones only, not all of them. The table includes tens of thousands of clones, just over 70% detected once. Sequenced: PBMCs. All receptors come from a man between 60 and 75 years old in good health and CMV-seronegative.

The genes are TRBV11-2 and TRBJ1-1; 8 bases agree with TRBD1. The germline gives CDR1 SGHAT, CDR2 FQNNGV. The CDR3 contains 14 residues. The trim removed 8 bases at V and 8 bases at J, leaving 13 bases unmatched. The CDR3 sequence: CASGRDRLTLEAFF. The CDR3 bases are TGTGCCAGCGGACGGGACAGGTTAACCCTGGAAGCTTTCTTT. The full variable domain, with the rest looked up from reference TRBV11-2 and TRBJ1-1, is EAGVAQSPRYKIIEKRQSVAFWCNPISGHATLYWYQQILGQGPKLLIQFQNNGVVDDSQLPKDRFSAERLKGVDSTLKIQPAKLEDSAVYLCASGRDRLTLEAFFGQGTRLTVV.

The J gene is TRBJ1-1, the V gene TRBV29-1; D not certain. Germline V lookup: CDR1 SQVTM, CDR2 ANQGSEA. The CDR3 totals 12 residues. Trimming cost V 3 bases and J 1 base, with 6 bases left between them. CDR3 sequence reads: CSVDRRNTEAFF. The CDR3 DNA follows: TGCAGCGTTGATCGCAGGAACACTGAAGCTTTCTTT.

The rearrangement joins TRBV5-1 to TRBJ2-3, with 8 bases aligning to TRBD1. CDR1 is SGHRS and CDR2 is YFSETQ in the germline V gene. With 0 bases clipped from V and 15 bases from J, the junction kept 15 bases outside the gene matches. The CDR3 is made up of 15 amino acids. The CDR3 loop reads CASSLAVSGQGAAYF. The CDR3 DNA reads TGCGCCAGCAGCTTGGCCGTCTCTGGCCAGGGGGCGGCCTATTTT.

This chain uses TRBV7-7 with TRBJ2-2, with TRBD2 matching over 8 bases. CDR3 length: 16 residues. From germline, CDR1 is SSHAT and CDR2 FNYEAQ (reference sequence). The junction had 7 bases not matched to a gene; V was cut back by 5 bases and J by 2 bases. This chain's CDR3 is CASSIAAGANTGELFF. The DNA of the CDR3 is TGTGCCAGCAGCATTGCAGCGGGAGCAAACACCGGGGAGCTGTTTTTT.

This chain joins TRBV14 and TRBJ1-2, with TRBD1 as a possible D gene (6 bases). The V end lost 5 bases, the J end lost 8 bases, and 12 bases lay between the germline ends. CDR1 and CDR2 from the germline V gene are SGHDN and FVKESK. The CDR3 runs 12 residues. The CDR3 bases are TGTGCCAGCAGCGGCAGGGGTGGGGGCTACACCTTC. The encoded protein is CASSGRGGGYTF.

On this clone itself: In the same sample, other DNA sequences code for this CDR3. CDR3 amino acids: CASSIDPRTVYNEQFF. In nucleotides, the CDR3 is TGTGCCAGTAGTATAGATCCCAGGACAGTCTACAATGAGCAGTTCTTC. The rearrangement links TRBV19 to TRBJ2-1, with a tentative D call TRBD1 (6 bases). The germline V and J ends were trimmed by 0 bases and 3 bases, with 12 bases remaining between them. CDR3 length: 16 residues. Per the germline V gene, CDR1 is LNHDA and CDR2 is SQIVND (reference sequence). Drawing the rest from reference TRBV19 and TRBJ2-1, the complete variable domain is DGGITQSPKYLFRKEGQNVTLSCEQNLNHDAMYWYRQDPGQGLRLIYYSQIVNDFQKGDIAEGYSVSREKKESFPLTVTSAQKNPTAFYLCASSIDPRTVYNEQFFGPGTRLTVL.

This clone showed up just once. This chain links TRBV10-2 with TRBJ1-1, with 7 bases that match TRBD1. The junction had 7 bases not matched to a gene; V was cut back by 6 bases and J by 3 bases. The CDR3 sequence is 14 residues long. From germline, CDR1 is WSHSY and CDR2 SAAADI. CDR3 DNA: TGCGCCAGCAGGACAGGGAACGTGGACACTGAAGCTTTCTTT. This sequence encodes CASRTGNVDTEAFF.

This clone was seen more than once but under ten times. V gene TRBV21-1 combines with J gene TRBJ2-3; the table's D call TRBD1 went unverified against the DNA. TRBV21-1 is designated a pseudogene. CDR3 length: 13 amino acids. In DNA form, the CDR3 reads TGCGCGGGGACAGGGGGGAGCACAGATACGCAGTATTTT. Amino acid sequence: CAGTGGSTDTQYF.

The chain combines TRBV4-3 with TRBJ1-5; 11 bases match TRBD1. The CDR3 length is 17 residues. Germline-derived CDR1 and CDR2 are LGHNA and YSLEER. With 3 bases clipped from V and 6 bases from J, the junction kept 10 bases outside the gene matches. The DNA of the CDR3 is TGCGCCAGCAGCCAGAGTGGCGGACAGGGGGCATTTCAGCCCCAGCATTTT. Its protein is CASSQSGGQGAFQPQHF.

This clone appeared once. The DNA for the CDR3 is TGTGCCAGTAGTATTCCGACAGGGTCAGCTACAAAACTGTTTTTT. This translates into CASSIPTGSATKLFF. V usage is TRBV19 and J usage is TRBJ1-4; 7 bases match TRBD1. Germline lookup yields CDR1 LNHDA and CDR2 SQIVND (reference sequence). The length of the CDR3 is 15 residues. Unmatched junction bases numbered 11, after V lost 3 bases and J lost 10 bases.

The chain has TRBV4-1 and TRBJ1-1, with TRBD1 identical over 8 bases. The CDR3 contains 17 residues. The V gene's germline CDR1 is MGHRA and CDR2 YSYEKL. Unmatched junction bases numbered 12, after V lost 2 bases and J lost 4 bases. The CDR3 DNA reads as TGCGCCAGCAGCCAAAGCCGCGGACAGGGTTCAGGCACTGAAGCTTTCTTT. Translation gives CASSQSRGQGSGTEAFF.

The chain employs TRBV30 and TRBJ2-5; D perhaps matches TRBD1 (6 bases). Germline V gene data show CDR1 as GTSNPN and CDR2 as SVGIG (reference sequence). This CDR3 is 13 amino acids long. With 3 bases removed from V and 5 bases from J, the gap between germline ends came to 13 bases. The CDR3 bases are TGTGCCTGGAGGTTACAGGGAACGGAGACCCAGTACTTC. Its protein is CAWRLQGTETQYF.